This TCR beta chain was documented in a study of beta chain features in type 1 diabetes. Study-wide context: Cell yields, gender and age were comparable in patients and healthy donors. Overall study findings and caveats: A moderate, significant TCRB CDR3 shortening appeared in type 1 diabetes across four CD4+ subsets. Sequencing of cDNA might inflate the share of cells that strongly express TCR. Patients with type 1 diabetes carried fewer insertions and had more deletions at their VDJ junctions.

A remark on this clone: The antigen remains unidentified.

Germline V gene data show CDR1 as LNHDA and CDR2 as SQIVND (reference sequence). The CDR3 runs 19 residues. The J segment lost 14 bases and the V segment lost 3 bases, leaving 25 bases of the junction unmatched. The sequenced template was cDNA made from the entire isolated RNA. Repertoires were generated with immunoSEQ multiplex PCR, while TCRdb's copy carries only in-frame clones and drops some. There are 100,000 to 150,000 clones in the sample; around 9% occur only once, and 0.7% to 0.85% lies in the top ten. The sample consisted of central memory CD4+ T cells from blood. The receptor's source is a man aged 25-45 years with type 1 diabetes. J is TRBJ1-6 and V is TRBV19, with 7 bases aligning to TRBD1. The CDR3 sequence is CASSMGMRGLWSIESALHF. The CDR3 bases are TGTGCCAGTAGTATGGGGATGAGGGGGCTTTGGAGCATCGAGTCGGCCCTCCACTTT.